This T cell receptor beta chain was captured in a study of T cell responses to AZD1222 COVID-19 vaccine. On this clone: Its target is not known.

Study-level points and caveats: When two AZD1222 doses had been given, Spike-specific TCR breadth and depth rose. Across spike, vaccine-associated CD4 TCRs were found, dominant at 160-218 and 743-854. Nearly half of spike-specific TCRs reportedly go after variant regions that carry no mutations.

V was shortened by 2 bases and J by 8 bases, with 12 bases between the two germline ends. The CDR3 length is 13 residues. Germline CDR1 MNHEY, CDR2 SVGAGI. Assay used: immunoSEQ multiplex PCR; TCRdb lists only in-frame clones, some missing. This sample has under 130,000 clones; approximately 89% occur once, and the top ten carry approximately 22%. Specimen: peripheral blood, collected on day 0 of AZD1222 vaccination. This sequence joins TRBV6-5 and TRBJ1-2, with D possibly TRBD1 on 5 matching bases. The sequence came from an adult in good health. The CDR3 sequence is CASSYGGSVGYTF. The CDR3 DNA reads as TGTGCCAGCAGTTACGGGGGGTCGGTCGGCTACACCTTC.